Following are 22 T cell receptor beta chains from one sample sequenced in a study of blood T cell repertoires in COVID-19. Produced via immunoSEQ multiplex PCR; TCRdb's table is partial and in-frame only. The sample records about 74,000 clones, around 88% being singletons. What was sequenced was peripheral blood. The receptors derive from a woman of 80 years or more with active or convalescent COVID-19.

The chain joins TRBV10-3 to TRBJ1-1; 7 bases are a match to TRBD1. Germline CDR1 ENHRY, CDR2 SYGVKD. V lost 4 bases to trimming and J lost 5 bases; unmatched junction nucleotides: 7. The CDR3 consists of 14 residues. The CDR3 is CAISGTLQGTEAFF. The CDR3 DNA is TGTGCCATCAGTGGGACCTTACAGGGGACTGAAGCTTTCTTT.

V and J are TRBV20-1 and TRBJ1-2; TRBD1 is a possible D gene (6 bases). V was trimmed by 3 bases and J by 8 bases, leaving 19 bases between them. Germline V gene data show CDR1 as DFQATT and CDR2 as SNEGSKA (reference sequence). The CDR3 extends over 14 amino acids. The CDR3 protein is CSASTGTGPPGYTF. CDR3 DNA: TGCAGTGCTAGTACTGGTACAGGGCCTCCCGGCTACACCTTC.

The chain is built from TRBV5-6 and TRBJ1-1; the D gene is possibly TRBD1 (5 bases). The CDR3 contains 15 residues. V lost 2 bases and J lost 4, with 15 bases in between. Per the germline V gene, CDR1 is SGHDT and CDR2 is YYEEEE. The CDR3 sequence: CASSLTIRVSTEAFF. CDR3 in DNA: TGTGCCAGCAGCTTAACGATCAGGGTTAGCACTGAAGCTTTCTTT.

This chain connects TRBV24-1 to TRBJ1-1; 7 bases align to TRBD1. CDR1 KGHDR and CDR2 SFDVKD come from the germline V gene. With V trimmed by 5 bases and J by 7 bases, 6 bases remained unmatched. The CDR3 contains 13 residues. The CDR3 nucleotides read TGTGCCACCAGTGTGAGGGGGCGAGGTGAAGCTTTCTTT. This gives the protein CATSVRGRGEAFF.

The chain links TRBV5-8 to TRBJ2-5; 7 bases match TRBD2. Germline V gives CDR1 SGHTS, CDR2 YDEGEE. The CDR3 is 14 residues long. V shed 2 bases and J 3 bases; nucleotides not matched to a gene: 4. The DNA of the CDR3 is TGTGCCAGCAGCTTATGGGGGAGGGAAGAGACCCAGTACTTC. It codes for CASSLWGREETQYF.

CDR3 nucleotides: TGTGCCAGCAGTTTTTCTATAACCGGGACAGGGGTCCCTCAGCCCCAGCATTTT. It encodes CASSFSITGTGVPQPQHF. This chain joins TRBV2 and TRBJ1-5; 10 nucleotides agree with TRBD1. CDR1 and CDR2 from the germline V gene are SNHLY and FYNNEI. V shed 5 bases, J shed 6 bases, and the junction held 16 bases outside the gene matches. This CDR3 has 18 residues.

The chain employs TRBV5-4 and TRBJ2-2; unclear D gene. The germline V and J ends were trimmed by 5 bases and 2 bases, with 7 bases remaining between them. CDR1 SGHNT and CDR2 YYREEE come from the germline V gene (reference sequence). CDR3 length: 13 residues. In DNA, the CDR3 is TGTGCCAGCAGTCTGTATAACACCGGGGAGCTGTTTTTT. Protein sequence: CASSLYNTGELFF.

CDR3 in DNA: TGTGCCAGCAGCGAGGCGGGTAGCGGCTACTACAATGAGCAGTTCTTC. Its translation is CASSEAGSGYYNEQFF. The V gene is TRBV5-4, the J gene TRBJ2-1; a weak D match, TRBD2 (6 bases). CDR3 length: 16 residues. CDR1 and CDR2 from the germline V gene are SGHNT and YYREEE (reference sequence). Trimming pared 4 bases from V and 3 bases from J, leaving 17 bases between.

The chain carries TRBV5-1 and TRBJ2-2; 10 positions match TRBD2. There are 17 residues in the CDR3. Germline CDR1 SGHRS, CDR2 YFSETQ. V shed 3 bases and J 5 bases; nucleotides not matched to a gene: 10. For the CDR3, the DNA is TGCGCCAGCAGCTCGGTGGTAGCGGGGGGAAGTACCGGGGAGCTGTTTTTT. Protein: CASSSVVAGGSTGELFF.

The V and J genes are TRBV7-2 and TRBJ2-5; TRBD2 agrees at 7 bases. CDR1 is SGHTA and CDR2 is FQGNSA in the germline V gene. CDR3 size: 16 residues. J was trimmed by 2 bases and V by 5 bases; bases with no gene match: 11. This CDR3 is CASSRPGLVNQETQYF. Written as DNA, the CDR3 is TGTGCCAGCAGCCGTCCAGGACTAGTAAATCAAGAGACCCAGTACTTC.

The V gene is TRBV5-6, the J gene TRBJ1-6; a possible D gene is TRBD1 (5 bases). V was pared by 1 base and J by 9 bases, with 14 bases between. The germline gives CDR1 SGHDT, CDR2 YYEEEE. This CDR3 has 15 amino acids. The CDR3 protein is CASSLFQGLVSPLHF. The CDR3 DNA reads as TGTGCCAGCAGCTTGTTTCAGGGACTTGTTTCACCCCTCCACTTT.

This clone has only one observation. The V and J genes are TRBV28 and TRBJ2-2; 8 nucleotides agree with TRBD1. CDR3 length equals 15 residues. Germline values: CDR1 MDHEN, CDR2 SYDVKM. After removal of 7 bases from V and 7 bases from J, the junction contained 11 bases not matched to a gene. CDR3 residues: CASKTLQGGIGELFF. In nucleotides, the CDR3 is TGTGCCAGCAAAACGTTACAGGGGGGAATCGGGGAGCTGTTTTTT.

The chain joins TRBV2 to TRBJ1-1; 7 positions agree with TRBD1. The J segment lost 4 bases and the V segment lost 7 bases, leaving 9 bases of the junction unmatched. CDR3 size: 14 residues. Germline V gene sequence: CDR1 SNHLY, CDR2 FYNNEI. The CDR3 sequence: CASTQQGMGTEAFF. The CDR3 bases are TGTGCCAGCACCCAACAGGGGATGGGCACTGAAGCTTTCTTT.

This chain joins TRBV19 and TRBJ1-6; D not resolved. Germline loops: CDR1 LNHDA, CDR2 SQIVND (reference sequence). V was cut by 4 bases and J by 3 bases, with 10 bases left in between. This CDR3 contains 15 residues. CDR3 nucleotide sequence: TGTGCCAGTAGTACCTACGGAGGCTATAATTCACCCCTCCACTTT. Translating it yields CASSTYGGYNSPLHF. The full variable domain, its missing parts supplied by reference TRBV19 and TRBJ1-6, is DGGITQSPKYLFRKEGQNVTLSCEQNLNHDAMYWYRQDPGQGLRLIYYSQIVNDFQKGDIAEGYSVSREKKESFPLTVTSAQKNPTAFYLCASSTYGGYNSPLHFGNGTRLTVT.

This clone was recorded a few times. The chain couples TRBV19 to TRBJ1-4, with D possibly TRBD1 on 5 matching bases. The V gene lost 6 bases and the J gene lost 0 bases, with 14 bases spanning the gap. The germline V gene encodes CDR1 LNHDA and CDR2 SQIVND (reference sequence). The CDR3 extends over 16 amino acids. The CDR3 is CASRNTGDPTNEKLFF. DNA for the CDR3: TGTGCCAGTAGAAATACAGGAGATCCAACTAATGAAAAACTGTTTTTT.

The chain couples TRBV6-2 or TRBV6-3 to TRBJ1-2; 7 nucleotides align to TRBD1. The CDR3 contains 12 residues. Trimming at V came to 5 bases and at J to 14 bases, leaving 11 bases not matched to a gene. In germline, CDR1 is MNHEY, CDR2 SVGEGT. CDR3 nucleotides: TGTGCCAGCAGTGGTGGACAGGCCGCTTGGACCTTC. Translation: CASSGGQAAWTF.

The CDR3 sequence is CASSLSLNQPQHF. DNA for the CDR3: TGTGCCAGCAGCTTATCTCTGAATCAGCCCCAGCATTTT. The V call is TRBV7-8, the J call TRBJ1-5; D call uncertain. Trimming pared 2 bases from V and 4 bases from J, leaving 6 bases between. The CDR3 totals 13 residues. CDR1 is SGHVS, CDR2 FQNEAQ, per germline. The full variable domain, in which reference TRBV7-8 and TRBJ1-5 provide the parts outside the CDR3, is GAGVSQSPRYKVAKRGQDVALRCDPISGHVSLFWYQQALGQGPEFLTYFQNEAQLDKSGLPSDRFFAERPEGSVSTLKIQRTQQEDSAVYLCASSLSLNQPQHFGDGTRLSIL.

The chain recombines TRBV7-8 with TRBJ2-7; the match to TRBD1 covers 7 bases. CDR3 length equals 16 residues. The V and J ends lost 0 bases and 6 bases, in that order; junction bases with no gene match: 11. Germline loops: CDR1 SGHVS, CDR2 FQNEAQ. The CDR3 is CASSLAPTGYHGEQYF. CDR3 bases: TGTGCCAGCAGCTTAGCCCCGACAGGGTATCACGGCGAGCAGTACTTC.

This chain links TRBV5-4 with TRBJ1-2; D gene ambiguous. Germline V gene data show CDR1 as SGHNT and CDR2 as YYREEE (reference sequence). There are 16 residues in the CDR3. Trimming left V 2 bases short and J 0 bases short, with 14 bases between. The CDR3 reads CASSLGQGAPNYGYTF. CDR3 nucleotide sequence: TGTGCCAGCAGCTTAGGTCAAGGAGCCCCTAACTATGGCTACACCTTC.

The V gene is TRBV19, the J gene TRBJ1-5, with 7 bases that match TRBD1. J was trimmed by 2 bases and V by 6 bases; bases with no gene match: 4. Germline V gene lookup returns CDR1 LNHDA and CDR2 SQIVND (reference sequence). The CDR3 loop spans 14 amino acids. This chain's CDR3 is CASRWTGRNQPQHF. The CDR3 bases are TGTGCCAGTAGGTGGACAGGCCGCAATCAGCCCCAGCATTTT. The complete variable domain, with remaining parts taken from reference TRBV19 and TRBJ1-5, reads DGGITQSPKYLFRKEGQNVTLSCEQNLNHDAMYWYRQDPGQGLRLIYYSQIVNDFQKGDIAEGYSVSREKKESFPLTVTSAQKNPTAFYLCASRWTGRNQPQHFGDGTRLSIL.

This rearrangement joins TRBV9 to TRBJ2-2, with TRBD2 identical over 10 bases. The germline CDR1 and CDR2 sequences are SGDLS and YYNGEE. The CDR3 sequence is 16 residues long. The J segment lost 6 bases and the V segment lost 0 bases, leaving 5 bases of the junction unmatched. The CDR3 region is CASSVGLAGDPGELFF. The CDR3 DNA follows: TGTGCCAGCAGCGTAGGGCTAGCGGGAGATCCCGGGGAGCTGTTTTTT.

The chain has TRBV30 and TRBJ2-2; D ambiguous. V was shortened by 1 base and J by 4 bases, with 4 bases between the two germline ends. Germline lookup yields CDR1 GTSNPN and CDR2 SVGIG (reference sequence). This CDR3 spans 12 amino acids. DNA of the CDR3: TGTGCCTGGAGTGCAGTCACCGGGGAGCTGTTTTTT. Protein: CAWSAVTGELFF.